This T cell receptor (beta chain) was observed in a study of high-grade serous ovarian cancer treatment subgroups. Notes on the study in general: Different patients shared almost no repertoire; same-patient tumors shared about 0.1 to 0.79. Only CDR3 was analyzed; CDR1 and CDR2 were not.

Using immunoSEQ multiplex PCR, the repertoire was profiled, and TCRdb retains in-frame clones only, with some absent. The sample gives some 840 clones, 60% to 85% of which show up once; approximately 15% is in the top ten. A note on this clone: The target antigen is unknown.

Tumor samples were taken before definitive surgery or chemotherapy. Trimming pared 4 bases from V and 0 bases from J, leaving 5 bases between. The CDR3 is made up of 13 amino acids. Per germline, CDR1 MRHNA and CDR2 SNTAGT. Sequencing was performed on tumor tissue. The rearrangement links TRBV6-4 to TRBJ2-3; unclear D gene. This receptor was identified in a human donor with high-grade serous ovarian cancer. The chain's CDR3 is CASSVSSTDTQYF. In nucleotides, the CDR3 is TGTGCCAGCAGTGTGTCGAGCACAGATACGCAGTATTTT.